A selection of T cell receptor beta chains follows, all from one sample in a study of technical replicates of blood from several donors. Some clones are missing from TCRdb's copy, which holds only in-frame ones; the method was immunoSEQ multiplex PCR. Of some 94,000 clones detected, about 94% appear once; the ten largest clones hold about 0.35%. The source material was T cells isolated from PBMCs. These receptors were collected from a human donor in good health. Each CDR3 is given with its conserved first and last residue. The D gene is left open where the match is weak. For some rows the clone size is stated as once, few or many, or as a class when expanded; others skip it.

clone_size | j_call | v_call | d_call | cdr3_nt | cdr3_aa
. | TRBJ1-3 | TRBV6-5 | TRBD1 | TGTGCCAGCAGTTACCAGGGGGGCCTCTCTGGAAACACCATATATTTT | CASSYQGGLSGNTIYF
. | TRBJ2-7 | TRBV9 | TRBD2 | TGTGCCAGCAGCACCGGACTAGCGGACTACGAGCAGTACTTC | CASSTGLADYEQYF
. | TRBJ1-2 | TRBV27 | . | TGTGCCAGCAGTTTATCGTGGGACACCAACTATGGCTACACCTTC | CASSLSWDTNYGYTF
. | TRBJ2-3 | TRBV14 | TRBD2 | TGTGCCAGCAGCCAAGACCTAGCGGGGAGCACAGATACGCAGTATTTT | CASSQDLAGSTDTQYF
. | TRBJ2-7 | TRBV7-8 | . | TGTGCCAGCAGCTTAGCGCGGGTGGGAAGCGCCAGCGAGCAGTACTTC | CASSLARVGSASEQYF
once | TRBJ2-3 | TRBV7-3 | TRBD2 | TGTGCCAGCAGCTCCCTCATGACTAGCGGGAGGGTTGTAGCCACAGATACGCAGTATTTT | CASSSLMTSGRVVATDTQYF
. | TRBJ2-1 | TRBV30 | . | TGTGCCTGGAGTGTACAGATTGGGAATGAGCAGTTCTTC | CAWSVQIGNEQFF
. | TRBJ1-5 | TRBV6-5 | . | TGTGCCAGCAGAGAGGGCAATCAGCCCCAGCATTTT | CASREGNQPQHF
once | TRBJ1-2 | TRBV27 | . | TGTGCCAGCAGTTTGGGCTCAGGTCCGGATCCTTATGGCTACACCTTC | CASSLGSGPDPYGYTF
. | TRBJ1-3 | TRBV4-3 | TRBD1 | TGCGCCAGCAGCCAAGTCCGGGACAGTACGTACTCTGGAAACACCATATATTTT | CASSQVRDSTYSGNTIYF
. | TRBJ2-1 | TRBV7-9 | TRBD1 | TGTGCCAGCAGCCCAGACAGGGAGTCCTACAATGAGCAGTTCTTC | CASSPDRESYNEQFF
. | TRBJ1-3 | TRBV28 | . | TGTGCCAGCAGCCCAGATCCCACTTGGAGCTCTGGAAACACCATATATTTT | CASSPDPTWSSGNTIYF
. | TRBJ1-1 | TRBV11-3 | . | TGTGCCAGCAGCCCCGACATGGGAGCACCATCAGCTTTCTTT | CASSPDMGAPSAFF
. | TRBJ2-6 | TRBV7-3 | . | TGTGCCAGCAGCTTTCCAACAGGGTCTGGGGCCAACGTCCTGACTTTC | CASSFPTGSGANVLTF
few | TRBJ2-7 | TRBV6-1 | . | TGTGCCAGCAGGAGGACACCAGACTACGAGCAGTACTTC | CASRRTPDYEQYF
. | TRBJ2-7 | TRBV30 | . | TGTGCCTGGAGTCAGGGATTAGACGAGCAGTACTTC | CAWSQGLDEQYF
. | TRBJ2-7 | TRBV18 | TRBD1 | TGTGCCAGCTCACAGATGGGACAGGGTACCTACGAGCAGTACTTC | CASSQMGQGTYEQYF